This T cell receptor beta chain comes out of a study of shared clonotypes between healthy human individuals. Study context: Serving as donors were a couple of women and a few men, whose ages spanned 18 to 49. Broader study findings: Apart from blood, nothing was sampled; tissue repertoires likely differ. Clonotype sharing among donors was thought likely to change with sequencing depth.

Germline V gene data show CDR1 as LGHNA and CDR2 as YNFKEQ. The CDR3 covers 16 residues. V was clipped by 0 bases and J by 3 bases; unmatched bases: 6. Note on this clone: What it binds is not known.

Profiling relied on immunoSEQ multiplex PCR, and the TCRdb table lists in-frame clones only, not all of them. This sample carries 2 million to 2.5 million clones, approximately 95% of them seen once, and the ten largest clones take about 0.39%. Every donor was a Caucasian adult from Nashville, Tennessee. Sequencing was carried out using naive CD4+ T cells from PBMCs. Documented subset: CD45RA+ positively selected. V usage is TRBV4-2 and J usage is TRBJ2-7, with 9 bases identical to TRBD1. This TCR was recovered from a young man in good health. Some clones in this sample may be carry-over from other donors' samples. The chain's CDR3 is CASSQDLGQGNYEQYF. CDR3 bases: TGTGCCAGCAGCCAAGATCTGGGACAGGGTAACTACGAGCAGTACTTC.